These T cell receptor beta chains were read from a single sample in a study of Ad26.COV2.S vaccination and SARS-CoV-2 variants. Sequenced by immunoSEQ multiplex PCR; TCRdb stores in-frame clones only, minus some. The data show 350,000 to 550,000 clones, about 91% seen once. The sample in question was peripheral blood, obtained in a trial of Ad26.COV2.S vaccine versus placebo. These receptors came from a person aged 18 to 65 who received the Ad26.COV2.S COVID-19 vaccine or a placebo. CDR3s include the opening cysteine and the closing phenylalanine or tryptophan. A D gene is named only where the DNA matches it firmly. A clone size is listed for some rows: how often the clone was seen (once, few, many), or a class if it is expanded.

NA	TRBJ2-1	NA	TRBV7-9	CASSLVAEGEQFF	TGTGCCAGCAGCTTAGTGGCAGAAGGTGAGCAGTTCTTC
NA	TRBJ2-3	NA	TRBV6-2/TRBV6-3	CASSSVSPGTDTQYF	TGTGCCAGCAGTTCGGTCTCCCCTGGGACAGATACGCAGTATTTT
NA	TRBJ2-2	NA	TRBV5-4	CASSLDGPSTGELFF	TGTGCCAGCAGCTTGGACGGGCCTTCGACCGGGGAGCTGTTTTTT
NA	TRBJ2-5	NA	TRBV12-3/TRBV12-4	CASSFMRWETQYF	TGTGCCAGCAGTTTCATGAGATGGGAGACCCAGTACTTC
NA	TRBJ1-4	NA	TRBV19	CASIGDRYLEKLFF	TGTGCCAGTATAGGGGACCGGTACCTGGAAAAACTGTTTTTT
NA	TRBJ1-3	few	TRBV2	CASRGRSGNTIYF	TGTGCCAGCAGGGGGAGGTCTGGAAACACCATATATTTT
NA	TRBJ1-5	NA	TRBV4-3	CASSPRWAGDVVQPQHF	TGCGCCAGCAGCCCTCGTTGGGCGGGGGACGTAGTTCAGCCCCAGCATTTT
TRBD1	TRBJ2-3	NA	TRBV18	CASSPGQGGTDTQYF	TGTGCCAGCTCACCAGGACAGGGGGGCACAGATACGCAGTATTTT
NA	TRBJ2-2	NA	TRBV5-5	CASISYWDSLNTGELFF	TGTGCCAGCATCTCCTACTGGGATAGCCTGAACACCGGGGAGCTGTTTTTT
NA	TRBJ1-6	NA	TRBV27	CASSSQLQISPLHF	TGTGCCAGCAGTAGCCAGCTACAAATTTCACCCCTCCACTTT
TRBD1	TRBJ1-5	NA	TRBV24-1	CATSDGQGWALGNQPQHF	TGTGCCACCAGTGATGGACAGGGGTGGGCACTTGGCAATCAGCCCCAGCATTTT
TRBD2	TRBJ2-3	NA	TRBV5-6	CASSPAGPEGTQYF	TGTGCCAGCAGCCCAGCGGGGCCGGAGGGGACGCAGTATTTT
NA	TRBJ1-3	NA	TRBV20-1	CSGRRGNTIYF	TGCAGTGGGCGCAGGGGAAACACCATATATTTT
NA	TRBJ1-1	NA	TRBV5-6	CASSLGRNTEAFF	TGTGCCAGCAGCTTGGGAAGGAACACTGAAGCTTTCTTT
NA	TRBJ1-3	NA	TRBV7-9	CASSPGPPGNTIYF	TGTGCCAGCAGCCCCGGTCCTCCTGGAAACACCATATATTTT
NA	TRBJ2-2	few	TRBV10-1	CASREPNTGELFF	TGCGCCAGCAGGGAACCCAACACCGGGGAGCTGTTTTTT
NA	TRBJ2-7	NA	TRBV5-1	CASSLGPGGRSYEQYF	TGCGCCAGCAGCTTGGGGCCGGGGGGCCGATCCTACGAGCAGTACTTC
TRBD2	TRBJ2-3	NA	TRBV7-6	CASSLSGPKLAAQSTDTQYF	TGTGCCAGCAGCTTAAGCGGCCCAAAACTAGCGGCCCAGTCCACAGATACGCAGTATTTT
NA	TRBJ2-5	NA	TRBV27	CASRVNHRGGWETQYF	TGTGCCAGCAGAGTAAATCACAGGGGAGGTTGGGAGACCCAGTACTTC
NA	TRBJ1-1	NA	TRBV11-1	CASSTQANTEAFF	TGTGCCAGCAGCACACAGGCGAACACTGAAGCTTTCTTT
NA	TRBJ1-2	NA	TRBV6-2/TRBV6-3	CASSYAGALGYTF	TGTGCCAGCAGTTATGCGGGGGCGCTTGGCTACACCTTC
TRBD1	TRBJ1-5	few	TRBV30	CAWNRAGGLPFNQPQHF	TGTGCCTGGAATCGGGCAGGGGGCCTTCCTTTCAATCAGCCCCAGCATTTT
NA	TRBJ2-5	NA	TRBV18	CASSPDVGDQETQYF	TGTGCCAGCTCACCAGATGTAGGGGACCAAGAGACCCAGTACTTC
NA	TRBJ2-3	NA	TRBV6-5	CASSYNRLDTQYF	TGTGCCAGCAGTTACAACAGGCTAGATACGCAGTATTTT
TRBD1	TRBJ2-1	NA	TRBV4-3	CASSPLPGQTYNEQFF	TGCGCCAGCAGCCCGCTACCGGGACAGACCTACAATGAGCAGTTCTTC
NA	TRBJ2-5	NA	TRBV5-4	CASSSTGSQETQYF	TGTGCCAGCAGTTCTACGGGGTCCCAAGAGACCCAGTACTTC
TRBD1	TRBJ1-1	NA	TRBV18	CASSSLRGRTEAFF	TGTGCCAGCTCATCCCTCAGGGGGCGGACTGAAGCTTTCTTT
TRBD2	TRBJ2-1	NA	TRBV7-2	CASSLWSSGRLEQFF	TGTGCCAGCAGCTTATGGTCTAGCGGGCGGCTGGAGCAGTTCTTC
NA	TRBJ1-1	NA	TRBV10-3	CAISESMDLRAEAFF	TGTGCCATCAGTGAGTCGATGGACCTTCGCGCTGAAGCTTTCTTT
TRBD2	TRBJ2-3	NA	TRBV4-1	CASSHRLAGGTSTDTQYF	TGCGCCAGCAGCCATAGGCTAGCGGGGGGGACTAGCACAGATACGCAGTATTTT
TRBD1	TRBJ1-1	few	TRBV2	CASSVRSATGSTEAFF	TGTGCCAGCAGCGTCAGGAGCGCGACAGGGTCGACTGAAGCTTTCTTT
TRBD2	TRBJ2-3	NA	TRBV5-1	CASSQELAGYGAQYF	TGCGCCAGCAGTCAGGAGCTAGCGGGATACGGTGCGCAGTATTTT
TRBD1	TRBJ2-7	once	TRBV28	CASNGQALLHEQYF	TGTGCCAGCAATGGACAGGCCTTACTCCACGAGCAGTACTTC
NA	TRBJ2-5	NA	TRBV7-9	CASSLSGSETQYF	TGTGCCAGCAGCTTATCCGGATCCGAGACCCAGTACTTC
NA	TRBJ1-5	NA	TRBV28	CASSIRLLGGKNQPQHF	TGTGCCAGCAGCATTCGACTCCTGGGGGGCAAAAATCAGCCCCAGCATTTT
NA	TRBJ1-1	once	TRBV5-4	CASSPRGNTEAFF	TGTGCCAGCAGTCCGAGGGGGAACACTGAAGCTTTCTTT
NA	TRBJ1-1	NA	TRBV27	CASSLFSVAFNTEAFF	TGTGCCAGCAGTTTATTTTCGGTTGCCTTCAACACTGAAGCTTTCTTT
TRBD2	TRBJ2-3	NA	TRBV5-4	CASKGLAGAGGTDTQYF	TGTGCCAGCAAAGGGCTAGCGGGAGCCGGAGGCACAGATACGCAGTATTTT
NA	TRBJ1-2	NA	TRBV2	CGWGGSNYGYTF	TGTGGTTGGGGGGGCAGTAACTATGGCTACACCTTC
NA	TRBJ1-2	NA	TRBV28	CASGKFRDGYTF	TGTGCCAGCGGGAAGTTTAGGGATGGCTACACCTTC
NA	TRBJ1-2	NA	TRBV18	CASSTGTEYGYTF	TGTGCCAGCTCAACGGGAACGGAGTATGGCTACACCTTC
NA	TRBJ1-5	NA	TRBV21-1	CASSRGLVNQPQHF	TGTGCCAGCAGCAGGGGGCTGGTCAATCAGCCCCAGCATTTT
NA	TRBJ1-2	few	TRBV28	CASSSYRRSQGGYTF	TGTGCCAGCAGTTCCTATCGACGGTCCCAAGGGGGCTACACCTTC
NA	TRBJ2-7	NA	TRBV11-1	CASSPRLGSYEQYF	TGTGCCAGCAGCCCTAGACTGGGGAGTTACGAGCAGTACTTC
NA	TRBJ1-2	NA	TRBV7-2	CASSTQSNYGYTF	TGTGCCAGCAGCACACAGAGCAACTATGGCTACACCTTC
NA	TRBJ2-3	NA	TRBV28	CASSSAGSTDTQYF	TGTGCCAGCAGTTCCGCGGGGAGCACAGATACGCAGTATTTT
NA	TRBJ2-2	NA	TRBV4-3	CASSQDAGRGGYTGELFF	TGCGCCAGCAGCCAAGATGCGGGCAGGGGTGGTTACACCGGGGAGCTGTTTTTT
NA	TRBJ2-1	NA	TRBV6-2/TRBV6-3	CASSWDSSYNEQFF	TGTGCCAGCAGTTGGGATAGCTCCTACAATGAGCAGTTCTTC
NA	TRBJ2-5	NA	TRBV7-9	CASSGSATQETQYF	TGTGCCAGCAGCGGGTCGGCAACCCAAGAGACCCAGTACTTC
NA	TRBJ1-1	few	TRBV24-1	CALRGGTEAFF	TGTGCACTAAGGGGGGGCACTGAAGCTTTCTTT
TRBD2	TRBJ2-7	NA	TRBV20-1	CSASWLAGAEYEQYF	TGCAGTGCTAGTTGGCTAGCGGGGGCTGAATACGAGCAGTACTTC
NA	TRBJ2-7	NA	TRBV11-2	CASSPPVLGVEQYF	TGTGCCAGCAGCCCCCCGGTTCTAGGGGTCGAGCAGTACTTC
NA	TRBJ1-1	NA	TRBV28	CASSFANTEAFF	TGTGCCAGCAGTTTTGCGAACACTGAAGCTTTCTTT
NA	TRBJ1-1	NA	TRBV27	CASSLSKAYTEAFF	TGTGCCAGCAGTTTATCGAAGGCGTACACTGAAGCTTTCTTT
NA	TRBJ1-1	once	TRBV6-2/TRBV6-3	CASSPPGGEGDTEAFF	TGTGCCAGCAGCCCCCCCGGGGGGGAAGGGGACACTGAAGCTTTCTTT